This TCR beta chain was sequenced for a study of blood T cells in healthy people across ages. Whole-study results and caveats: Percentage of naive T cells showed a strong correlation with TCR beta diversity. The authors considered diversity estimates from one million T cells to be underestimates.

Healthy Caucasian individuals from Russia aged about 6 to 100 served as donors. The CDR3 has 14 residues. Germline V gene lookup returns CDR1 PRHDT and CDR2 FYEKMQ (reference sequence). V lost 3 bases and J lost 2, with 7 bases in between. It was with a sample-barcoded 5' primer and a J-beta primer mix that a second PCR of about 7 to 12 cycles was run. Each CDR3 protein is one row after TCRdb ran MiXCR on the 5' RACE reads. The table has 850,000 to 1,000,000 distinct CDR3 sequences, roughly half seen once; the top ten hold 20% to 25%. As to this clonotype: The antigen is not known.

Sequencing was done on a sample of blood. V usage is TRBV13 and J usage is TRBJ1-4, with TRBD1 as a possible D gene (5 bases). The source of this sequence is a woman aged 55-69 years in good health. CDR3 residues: CASSFGGTNEKLFF. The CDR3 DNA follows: TGTGCCAGCAGCTTCGGGGGGACTAATGAAAAACTGTTTTTT.